The clone carrying this TCR beta chain was picked up many times. Antigen: not known. The CDR3 runs to 16 residues. The germline gives CDR1 SGHTA, CDR2 FQGTGA. J was trimmed by 2 bases and V by 5 bases; bases with no gene match: 3. These data belong to a study of T cell repertoires in cytomegalovirus infection. For the study at large: Matching HLA type and CMV infection were both indicated by public TCR beta signatures.

Whole-study findings and limits: Ex vivo, HLA-C-restricted CMV-specific TCR beta clonotypes prevailed over the rest of the response.

TCRdb ran MiXCR on the reads and lists one entry per CDR3 protein. The table shows roughly 77,000 distinct CDR3 sequences, with 4% occurring only once. The sample was PBMCs. The genes are TRBV7-3 and TRBJ2-1, with TRBD2 matching over 13 bases. The sequence derives from a human donor in good health (CMV status not recorded). Some clones in this sample may be carry-over from other donors' samples. The CDR3 DNA reads TGTGCCAGCAGCAAGGGACTAGCGGGGCCCTACAATGAGCAGTTCTTC. As protein: CASSKGLAGPYNEQFF.